The 8 T cell receptor beta chains listed next were all sequenced from one sample in a study of HIV-infected patients and healthy controls. All unsorted peripheral T cells were captured because whole blood was used without fractionation. Around 0.5 ug RNA was reverse transcribed with alpha and beta constant-region primers. Using multiplexing indices, alpha and beta chain libraries were generated apart by chain-specific third strand synthesis. TCRdb independently ran MiXCR on the 5' RACE reads; one entry per CDR3 protein. The sample records approximately 14,000 distinct CDR3 sequences, roughly a tenth being singletons. Sequenced input: blood. These TCRs come from an adult in good health.

Within the sample, this clonotype is medium-sized. The V gene is TRBV4-3, the J gene TRBJ2-3, with 9 bases aligning to TRBD1. The CDR3 has 15 residues. The junction had 3 bases not matched to a gene; V was cut back by 5 bases and J by 0 bases. Germline lookup yields CDR1 LGHNA and CDR2 YSLEER. The CDR3 sequence: CASSGTGMSTDTQYF. The CDR3 DNA sequence: TGCGCCAGCAGCGGGACAGGGATGAGCACAGATACGCAGTATTTT.

V gene TRBV4-3 combines with J gene TRBJ1-5; the D gene is possibly TRBD1 (6 bases). CDR1 LGHNA and CDR2 YSLEER come from the germline V gene. This CDR3 contains 15 residues. V was shortened by 5 bases and J by 4 bases, with 15 bases between the two germline ends. CDR3 sequence (DNA): TGCGCCAGCAGCTTTCACAGGGACGGTAATCAGCCCCAGCATTTT. Translation gives CASSFHRDGNQPQHF.

This chain uses TRBV5-1 with TRBJ1-1; D not resolved. The V and J ends lost 2 bases and 7 bases respectively, with 18 bases between them. Germline assignment: CDR1 SGHRS and CDR2 YFSETQ. This CDR3 contains 15 residues. The chain's CDR3 is CASSLPLPTMDEAFF. The DNA for the CDR3 is TGCGCCAGCAGCTTACCCTTGCCCACCATGGATGAAGCTTTCTTT.

With respect to this clonotype: Just one base apart from a much larger clone, this may be a read error. The V and J genes are TRBV6-2 or TRBV6-3 and TRBJ2-3; unclear D gene. Looked up from germline, CDR1 is MNHEY and CDR2 is SVGEGT. CDR3 length: 14 amino acids. The CDR3 bases are TGTGCCAGCAGCTCCCCCGTTTCCACGTCGGCGCATTATTTT. Translated, it gives CASSSPVSTSAHYF.

This clonotype was counted ten times or more. The chain couples TRBV28 to TRBJ2-4, with 16 bases aligning to TRBD2. Germline CDR1 and CDR2: MDHEN and SYDVKM. V lost 5 bases, J lost 3 bases, and 7 bases stayed unmatched. The CDR3 is made up of 18 amino acids. CDR3 coding DNA: TGTGCCAGCAGTCCGGGACTAGCGGGGGGGCGTGTCAAAAACATTCAGTACTTC. Encoded protein: CASSPGLAGGRVKNIQYF.

This clonotype was seen repeatedly, ten times or more. The rearrangement links TRBV20-1 to TRBJ2-5; 8 bases agree with TRBD2. With 2 bases clipped from V and 3 bases from J, the junction kept 2 bases outside the gene matches. The CDR3 is 13 amino acids. CDR1 and CDR2 from the germline V gene are DFQATT and SNEGSKA (reference sequence). In DNA, the CDR3 is TGCAGTGCTAGAACTAGCGGTAAAGAGACCCAGTACTTC. It translates to CSARTSGKETQYF.

This clonotype is labeled medium-sized. The V gene is TRBV18, the J gene TRBJ2-5; weak D call: TRBD2 (6 bases). Deletions cut 2 bases from V and 5 bases from J, with 15 bases between. Germline V gene sequence: CDR1 KGHSH, CDR2 LQKENI. This CDR3 comprises 15 residues. Here the CDR3 reads CASSPERDWAETQYF. The CDR3 coding sequence is TGTGCCAGCTCACCAGAGAGGGACTGGGCGGAGACCCAGTACTTC. Drawing the rest from reference TRBV18 and TRBJ2-5, the complete variable domain is NAGVMQNPRHLVRRRGQEARLRCSPMKGHSHVYWYRQLPEEGLKFMVYLQKENIIDESGMPKERFSAEFPKEGPSILRIQQVVRGDSAAYFCASSPERDWAETQYFGPGTRLLVL.

As for this clonotype: With a much larger clone just one base away, this may be a read error. V usage is TRBV7-2 and J usage is TRBJ1-1; D is unclear. Per germline, CDR1 SGHTA and CDR2 FQGNSA. Trimming stripped 6 bases from V and 2 bases from J, with 16 bases between. This CDR3 comprises 15 residues. The CDR3 is CASRTLRISNTEAFF. The CDR3 DNA sequence: TGTGCCAGCAGAACCCTTAGGATCAGCAACACTGAAGCTTTCTTT.